This T cell receptor beta chain emerged from a study of molecular identifiers for immune sequencing clone quantification. TCRdb ran MiXCR on the PCR reads and lists one entry per CDR3 protein. Seen here are roughly 90,000 distinct CDR3 sequences, 20% to 25% observed once, and the top ten hold roughly 0.76%. The sample holds a few counts of this clonotype. What it binds is unknown. Study-level points and caveats: For effector cells, clones above 20 RNA copies held over 97% of molecules; for naive cells, under 1%.

The sequence was obtained from a human donor in good health. Some libraries in this study had Jurkat cell RNA spiked in. Input material: naive CD8+ T cells from blood, with Jurkat cell RNA spiked in. Subset specified: FACS-sorted CD8+CD4-CCR7+CD45RA+ naive T cells.

The CDR3 protein is CSVGADNENTIYF. In DNA form, the CDR3 reads TGCAGCGTGGGGGCGGACAACGAAAACACCATATATTTT. The genes are TRBV29-1 and TRBJ1-3, with D perhaps matching TRBD1 (6 bases). V dropped 6 bases and J dropped 6 bases, with 15 bases sitting between them. Germline V gene data show CDR1 as SQVTM and CDR2 as ANQGSEA. The CDR3 extends over 13 amino acids.